A single sample is the source of the 31 T cell receptor beta chains below, sequenced in a study of beta chain features in type 1 diabetes. TCRB transcripts that were expressed got sequenced, as all of the isolated RNA had been reverse transcribed. Clones were sequenced by immunoSEQ multiplex PCR, and TCRdb holds only the in-frame ones, with some missing. The table shows about 930,000 clones, with roughly a sixth occurring only once. Sequenced material: naive CD4+ T cells from blood. The source is a woman between 18 and 29 years old in good health.

The rearrangement links TRBV28 to TRBJ1-2, with 9 nucleotides matching TRBD1. CDR3 length: 14 residues. Germline trimming cut 3 bases from V and 8 bases from J; bases unmatched to any gene: 7. CDR1 and CDR2 from the germline V gene are MDHEN and SYDVKM. In DNA form, the CDR3 reads TGTGCCAGCAGTTTGGGGACAGGGAGAGACGGCTACACCTTC. This translates into CASSLGTGRDGYTF.

In regard to this clone: Distinct nucleotide sequences in the sample also encode this CDR3. CDR3 bases: TGTGCCAGCAGTGAATTTTACGAGCAGTACTTC. This sequence encodes CASSEFYEQYF. V usage is TRBV2 and J usage is TRBJ2-7, with D unclear. The CDR3 length is 11 residues. Germline V gene data show CDR1 as SNHLY and CDR2 as FYNNEI. The V and J ends lost 2 bases and 4 bases respectively, with 3 bases between them.

This clone came up a few times. The V gene is TRBV28, the J gene TRBJ2-3; TRBD2 agrees at 8 bases. The CDR3 runs to 16 residues. J was trimmed by 0 bases and V by 5 bases; bases with no gene match: 7. Germline CDR1 MDHEN, CDR2 SYDVKM. CDR3 nucleotide sequence: TGTGCCAGCAGTAAAGAGACTAGCGTGAGCACAGATACGCAGTATTTT. This codes for CASSKETSVSTDTQYF.

The V call is TRBV6-5, the J call TRBJ1-2; 7 positions match TRBD1. The V gene end was trimmed by 0 bases and the J gene end by 6 bases; junction bases not matched to a gene: 4. The germline V gene encodes CDR1 MNHEY and CDR2 SVGAGI. The CDR3 runs to 14 residues. The chain's CDR3 is CASSYSTGSDGYTF. Here the CDR3 DNA reads TGTGCCAGCAGTTACTCGACAGGGAGTGATGGCTACACCTTC.

This clone was seen a few times. This chain uses TRBV6-1 with TRBJ2-7, with TRBD2 as a possible D gene (6 bases). Deletions cut 8 bases from V and 4 bases from J, with 15 bases between. This CDR3 comprises 13 residues. Germline V gene data show CDR1 as MNHNS and CDR2 as SASEGT. CDR3: CASPGDRWYEQYF. CDR3 nucleotides: TGTGCCAGCCCGGGGGACCGTTGGTACGAGCAGTACTTC.

This clone was seen a handful of times. The gene calls are TRBV5-4 and TRBJ2-5; no clear D. Germline loops: CDR1 SGHNT, CDR2 YYREEE (reference sequence). Trimming removed 2 bases at V and 4 bases at J, with 12 bases between. This CDR3 comprises 14 residues. In nucleotides, the CDR3 is TGTGCCAGCAGCTTAACCCGGACGGGAGAGACCCAGTACTTC. This gives the protein CASSLTRTGETQYF.

This clone was observed a handful of times. This sequence joins TRBV28 and TRBJ2-3, with 9 positions matching TRBD1. This CDR3 region has 14 residues. V dropped 7 bases and J dropped 4; count of bases not matched to a gene: 6. Germline loops: CDR1 MDHEN, CDR2 SYDVKM. Here the CDR3 DNA reads TGTGCCAGCATAGGGACAGGGATGGCAGATACGCAGTATTTT. Encoded protein: CASIGTGMADTQYF.

This clone has only a few counts. J is TRBJ1-4 and V is TRBV4-3; TRBD1 aligns across 7 bases. The V gene's germline CDR1 is LGHNA and CDR2 YSLEER. J gave up 5 bases and V 2 bases, and 5 bases lay outside the gene matches. The CDR3 covers 15 residues. CDR3 DNA sequence: TGCGCCAGCAGCCAAAGATCGGACAGGAATGAAAAACTGTTTTTT. Protein: CASSQRSDRNEKLFF.

J is TRBJ2-1 and V is TRBV7-8, with D perhaps matching TRBD2 (6 bases). The CDR3 consists of 16 residues. Trimming cost V 6 bases and J 4 bases, with 19 bases left between them. The germline gives CDR1 SGHVS, CDR2 FQNEAQ. The CDR3 DNA reads TGTGCCAGCAGTGATGAACGGGAGCCGGGTTACAATGAGCAGTTCTTC. Translating gives CASSDEREPGYNEQFF.

In its sample, this clone was seen a few times. The chain is built from TRBV7-9 and TRBJ1-1; a possible D gene is TRBD1 (6 bases). V was shortened by 5 bases and J by 4 bases, with 14 bases between the two germline ends. The CDR3 totals 14 residues. CDR1 SEHNR and CDR2 FQNEAQ come from the germline V gene (reference sequence). The CDR3 DNA reads as TGTGCCAGCAGCGCCCGGGGAGGGGGCACTGAAGCTTTCTTT. Its protein is CASSARGGGTEAFF.

This clone was seen a few times. The chain has TRBV4-2 and TRBJ2-1, with TRBD2 matching 9 bases. Trimming took 1 base from V and 8 from J; bases not matched to a gene: 6. This CDR3 spans 15 amino acids. In germline, CDR1 is LGHNA, CDR2 YNFKEQ. This CDR3 is CASSQGLAGLDEQFF. The DNA for the CDR3 is TGTGCCAGCAGCCAAGGGCTAGCGGGATTGGATGAGCAGTTCTTC.

The chain combines TRBV7-9 with TRBJ1-5; maybe TRBD1 (6 bases). This CDR3 has 16 residues. CDR1 and CDR2 (germline): SEHNR, FQNEAQ (reference sequence). V lost 0 bases, J lost 5 bases, and 14 bases lay in between. The CDR3 loop reads CASSLASPRGDQPQHF. In nucleotides, the CDR3 is TGTGCCAGCAGCTTAGCCAGTCCGAGGGGGGATCAGCCCCAGCATTTT.

In regard to this clone: The same CDR3 also results from other DNA sequences found in this sample. The chain recombines TRBV20-1 with TRBJ2-1; no firm D call. The CDR3 length is 10 residues. The germline CDR1 and CDR2 sequences are DFQATT and SNEGSKA (reference sequence). V lost 7 bases, J lost 6 bases, and 7 bases lay in between. Here the CDR3 DNA reads TGCAGTGGCAGAAGCAATGAGCAGTTCTTC. Residues: CSGRSNEQFF.

In its sample, this clone was seen a few times. V gene TRBV18 combines with J gene TRBJ1-4, with 7 bases fitting TRBD1. There are 18 residues in the CDR3. J was trimmed by 0 bases and V by 3 bases; bases with no gene match: 10. Germline V gene sequence: CDR1 KGHSH, CDR2 LQKENI. The CDR3 sequence is CASSPWGQITATNEKLFF. The CDR3 DNA follows: TGTGCCAGCTCACCCTGGGGACAGATTACAGCAACTAATGAAAAACTGTTTTTT.

V gene TRBV4-3 combines with J gene TRBJ1-1, with unresolved D. The CDR3 length is 15 residues. V gave up 0 bases and J gave up 1 base, with 9 bases separating them. Germline loops: CDR1 LGHNA, CDR2 YSLEER. The CDR3 protein is CASSQESHGNTEAFF. CDR3 sequence (DNA): TGCGCCAGCAGCCAAGAGAGTCACGGGAACACTGAAGCTTTCTTT.

DNA of the CDR3: TGCGCCAGCAGTCCGTTTCCCTGGGGGTTTACGGAGACCCAGTACTTC. This codes for CASSPFPWGFTETQYF. This rearrangement joins TRBV23-1 to TRBJ2-5; D is possibly TRBD1 or TRBD2 (5 bases each). TRBV23-1 is flagged as an ORF with uncertain function. The V gene lost 4 bases and the J gene lost 5 bases, with 20 bases spanning the gap. This CDR3 spans 16 amino acids.

This clone has a handful of counts. The V and J genes are TRBV5-4 and TRBJ2-3; 10 bases agree with TRBD2. The germline V gene encodes CDR1 SGHNT and CDR2 YYREEE (reference sequence). The CDR3 contains 17 residues. With 4 bases clipped from V and 6 bases from J, the junction kept 14 bases outside the gene matches. This CDR3 is CASSLAGVGLGYDTQYF. The CDR3 DNA is TGTGCCAGCAGCCTAGCGGGAGTCGGATTGGGGTACGATACGCAGTATTTT.

The chain couples TRBV28 to TRBJ2-7; D is undetermined. The V and J ends lost 4 bases and 1 base respectively, with 8 bases between them. This CDR3 is 13 amino acids long. Germline V gene lookup returns CDR1 MDHEN and CDR2 SYDVKM. The CDR3 DNA reads TGTGCCAGCAGTTGGGTTGGGTCCTACGAGCAGTACTTC. This codes for CASSWVGSYEQYF.

This chain uses TRBV7-2 with TRBJ1-2; 7 bases are shared with TRBD1. Germline V gene lookup returns CDR1 SGHTA and CDR2 FQGNSA. V shed 5 bases and J 0 bases; nucleotides not matched to a gene: 3. CDR3 size: 14 residues. Here the CDR3 reads CASSPGQANYGYTF. The CDR3 DNA reads TGTGCCAGCAGCCCAGGACAGGCTAACTATGGCTACACCTTC.

V is TRBV20-1 and J is TRBJ2-4; no reliable D call. Germline CDR1 is DFQATT and CDR2 is SNEGSKA (reference sequence). The CDR3 runs 10 residues. V lost 6 bases and J 4 bases, leaving 4 bases between the germline ends. CDR3 residues: CSAWKNIQYF. Here the CDR3 DNA reads TGCAGTGCCTGGAAAAACATTCAGTACTTC.

Only a few counts were recorded for this clone. V usage is TRBV7-8 and J usage is TRBJ2-1; TRBD1 or TRBD2 may be the D gene (5 bases each). CDR3 length: 13 amino acids. V lost 7 bases, J lost 0 bases, and 7 bases lay in between. The germline gives CDR1 SGHVS, CDR2 FQNEAQ. The CDR3: CASKGSSYNEQFF. CDR3 DNA: TGTGCCAGCAAGGGGAGCTCCTACAATGAGCAGTTCTTC. The complete variable domain, with remaining parts taken from reference TRBV7-8 and TRBJ2-1, reads GAGVSQSPRYKVAKRGQDVALRCDPISGHVSLFWYQQALGQGPEFLTYFQNEAQLDKSGLPSDRFFAERPEGSVSTLKIQRTQQEDSAVYLCASKGSSYNEQFFGPGTRLTVL.

This clone was seen a few times. This chain connects TRBV2 to TRBJ2-3; D may be TRBD2 (6 bases). The CDR3 is made up of 14 amino acids. V lost 8 bases, J lost 0 bases, and 12 bases lay in between. Germline assignment: CDR1 SNHLY and CDR2 FYNNEI. The CDR3 sequence: CASGGGFSTDTQYF. CDR3 DNA sequence: TGTGCCAGCGGGGGAGGATTTAGCACAGATACGCAGTATTTT.

CDR3 coding DNA: TGTGCCAGCCTCCGGGCTAGCGGGAGTCATCCCTACGAGCAGTACTTC. Its translation: CASLRASGSHPYEQYF. The rearrangement joins TRBV28 to TRBJ2-7, with 10 bases matching TRBD2. Germline V gene lookup returns CDR1 MDHEN and CDR2 SYDVKM. The junction had 12 bases not matched to a gene; V was cut back by 8 bases and J by 2 bases. The CDR3 runs to 16 residues. The variable domain in full, completed from reference TRBV28 and TRBJ2-7, reads DVKVTQSSRYLVKRTGEKVFLECVQDMDHENMFWYRQDPGLGLRLIYFSYDVKMKEKGDIPEGYSVSREKKERFSLILESASTNQTSMYLCASLRASGSHPYEQYFGPGTRLTVT.

This chain connects TRBV5-1 to TRBJ1-1; 9 nucleotides line up with TRBD1. The length of the CDR3 is 15 residues. CDR1 SGHRS and CDR2 YFSETQ come from the germline V gene. V was clipped by 3 bases and J by 0 bases; unmatched bases: 3. CDR3 sequence: CASSSGQGMNTEAFF. For the CDR3, the DNA is TGCGCCAGCAGCTCTGGACAGGGGATGAACACTGAAGCTTTCTTT.

This clone has a handful of counts. The V call is TRBV18, the J call TRBJ1-1; TRBD1 might be the D (5 bases). CDR3 length: 14 amino acids. Germline CDR1 KGHSH, CDR2 LQKENI. The ends were cut back, 2 bases at V and 0 bases at J, with 7 bases in the middle. The CDR3 reads CASSPGGMNTEAFF. The DNA of the CDR3 is TGTGCCAGCTCACCAGGGGGGATGAACACTGAAGCTTTCTTT.

The chain couples TRBV7-8 to TRBJ2-1, with 7 bases fitting TRBD2. This CDR3 spans 14 amino acids. The J segment lost 3 bases and the V segment lost 6 bases, leaving 5 bases of the junction unmatched. Germline CDR1 SGHVS, CDR2 FQNEAQ. The CDR3 sequence is CASSATSDYNEQFF. The CDR3, as DNA: TGTGCCAGCAGTGCTACTAGCGACTACAATGAGCAGTTCTTC. The complete variable domain, with remaining parts taken from reference TRBV7-8 and TRBJ2-1, reads GAGVSQSPRYKVAKRGQDVALRCDPISGHVSLFWYQQALGQGPEFLTYFQNEAQLDKSGLPSDRFFAERPEGSVSTLKIQRTQQEDSAVYLCASSATSDYNEQFFGPGTRLTVL.

This clone was observed a handful of times. This sequence joins TRBV9 and TRBJ2-1; 15 nucleotides line up with TRBD2. J was trimmed by 4 bases and V by 0 bases; bases with no gene match: 8. The CDR3 covers 19 residues. Germline V lookup: CDR1 SGDLS, CDR2 YYNGEE. CDR3 coding DNA: TGTGCCAGCAGCGTAGCCCTGGGACTAGCGGGAGGAGGTTACAATGAGCAGTTCTTC. Translating it yields CASSVALGLAGGGYNEQFF. Looking up the rest from reference TRBV9 and TRBJ2-1 gives the full variable domain: DSGVTQTPKHLITATGQRVTLRCSPRSGDLSVYWYQQSLDQGLQFLIQYYNGEERAKGNILERFSAQQFPDLHSELNLSSLELGDSALYFCASSVALGLAGGGYNEQFFGPGTRLTVL.

The CDR3 spells CASSFRTSGISTDTQYF. CDR3 nucleotides: TGTGCCAGCAGCTTCCGGACTAGCGGGATAAGCACAGATACGCAGTATTTT. The rearrangement joins TRBV7-8 to TRBJ2-3; 12 nucleotides line up with TRBD2. The germline gives CDR1 SGHVS, CDR2 FQNEAQ. The J segment lost 0 bases and the V segment lost 3 bases, leaving 4 bases of the junction unmatched. This CDR3 contains 17 residues. Variable domain in full (rest from reference TRBV7-8 and TRBJ2-3): GAGVSQSPRYKVAKRGQDVALRCDPISGHVSLFWYQQALGQGPEFLTYFQNEAQLDKSGLPSDRFFAERPEGSVSTLKIQRTQQEDSAVYLCASSFRTSGISTDTQYFGPGTRLTVL.

The table lists this clone with a few counts. The CDR3 region is CASSLGTSGAVQFF. The CDR3 nucleotides read TGTGCCAGCAGCTTAGGAACTAGCGGAGCGGTGCAGTTCTTC. This sequence joins TRBV7-9 and TRBJ2-1, with 8 nucleotides matching TRBD2. Germline CDR1 and CDR2: SEHNR and FQNEAQ (reference sequence). The ends lost 1 base at V and 12 bases at J; junction bases unmatched: 8. This CDR3 contains 14 residues.

V and J are TRBV28 and TRBJ2-1; D gene unclear. Germline V gene lookup returns CDR1 MDHEN and CDR2 SYDVKM. The CDR3 length is 11 residues. Trimming pared 10 bases from V and 5 bases from J, leaving 9 bases between. The CDR3: CAILTNNEQFF. The CDR3, as DNA: TGTGCCATCCTCACTAACAATGAGCAGTTCTTC.

The sample holds a few counts of this clone. This rearrangement joins TRBV5-1 to TRBJ1-5; D unclear. The CDR3 is made up of 13 amino acids. V lost 2 bases and J lost 4, with 7 bases in between. Germline V gene sequence: CDR1 SGHRS, CDR2 YFSETQ. As DNA, the CDR3 is TGCGCCAGCAGCTTTGGGGAGAATCAGCCCCAGCATTTT. Encoded protein: CASSFGENQPQHF.